Below, 2 T cell receptor beta chains from the same sample are listed, as sequenced in a study of T cells after somatic rescue of genetic block. Some clones are missing from TCRdb's copy, which holds only in-frame ones; the method was immunoSEQ multiplex PCR. The data contain approximately 67,000 clones, roughly nine tenths of them seen just once; the ten biggest clones take up approximately 3%. Material: peripheral blood mononuclear cells (PBMCs). These receptor sequences come from a man in his forties or fifties.

The V and J genes are TRBV4-3 and TRBJ2-7; unclear D gene. In germline, CDR1 is LGHNA, CDR2 YSLEER. V shed 1 base and J shed 5 bases, with 9 bases lying between them. CDR3 size: 13 residues. CDR3 DNA: TGCGCCAGCAGCCAAGTTCTGGGGAACGAGCAGTACTTC. Translated, it gives CASSQVLGNEQYF.

The chain joins TRBV5-6 to TRBJ1-3; D not certain. The CDR3 spans 14 residues. Looked up from germline, CDR1 is SGHDT and CDR2 is YYEEEE. V was pared by 4 bases and J by 0 bases, with 8 bases between. CDR3 sequence: CASSLRGSGNTIYF. The CDR3 nucleotides are TGTGCCAGCAGCCTCCGGGGCTCTGGAAACACCATATATTTT.